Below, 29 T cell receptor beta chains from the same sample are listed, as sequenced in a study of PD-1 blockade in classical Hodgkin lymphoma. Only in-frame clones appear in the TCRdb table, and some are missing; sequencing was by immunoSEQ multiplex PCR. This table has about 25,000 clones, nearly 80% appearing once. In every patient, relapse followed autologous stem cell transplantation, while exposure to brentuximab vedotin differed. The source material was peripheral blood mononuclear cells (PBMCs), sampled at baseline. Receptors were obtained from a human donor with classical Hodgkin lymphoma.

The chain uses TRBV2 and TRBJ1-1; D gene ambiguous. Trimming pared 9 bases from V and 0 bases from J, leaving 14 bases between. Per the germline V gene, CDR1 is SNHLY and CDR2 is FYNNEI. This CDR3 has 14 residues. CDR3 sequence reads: CASPSRSMNTEAFF. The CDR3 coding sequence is TGTGCCAGTCCTTCTCGGAGCATGAACACTGAAGCTTTCTTT.

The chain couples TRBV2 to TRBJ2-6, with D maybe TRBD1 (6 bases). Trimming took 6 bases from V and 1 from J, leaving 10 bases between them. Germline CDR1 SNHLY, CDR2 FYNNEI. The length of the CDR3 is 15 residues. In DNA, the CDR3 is TGTGCCAGCAGGGAGACAGGATCTGGGGCCAACGTCCTGACTTTC. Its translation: CASRETGSGANVLTF.

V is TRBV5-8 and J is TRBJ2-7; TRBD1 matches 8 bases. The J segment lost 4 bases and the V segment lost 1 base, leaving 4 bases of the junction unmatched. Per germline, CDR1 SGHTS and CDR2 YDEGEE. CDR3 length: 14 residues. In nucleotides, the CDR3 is TGTGCCAGCAGCTTGCCAGACAGGGGATACGAGCAGTACTTC. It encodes CASSLPDRGYEQYF.

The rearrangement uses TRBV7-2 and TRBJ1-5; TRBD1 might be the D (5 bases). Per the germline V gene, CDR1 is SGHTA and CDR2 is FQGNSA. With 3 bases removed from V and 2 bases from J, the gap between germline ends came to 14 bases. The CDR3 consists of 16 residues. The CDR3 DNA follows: TGTGCCAGCAGCTTGGGACTCCCGGGGGGCAATCAGCCCCAGCATTTT. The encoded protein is CASSLGLPGGNQPQHF.

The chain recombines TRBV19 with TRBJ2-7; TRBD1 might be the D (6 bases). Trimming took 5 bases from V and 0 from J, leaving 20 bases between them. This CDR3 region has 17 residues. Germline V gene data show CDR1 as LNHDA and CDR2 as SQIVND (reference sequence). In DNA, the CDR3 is TGTGCCAGTAGTGCCACCGGGACACGGCCGAGCTCCTACGAGCAGTACTTC. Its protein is CASSATGTRPSSYEQYF.

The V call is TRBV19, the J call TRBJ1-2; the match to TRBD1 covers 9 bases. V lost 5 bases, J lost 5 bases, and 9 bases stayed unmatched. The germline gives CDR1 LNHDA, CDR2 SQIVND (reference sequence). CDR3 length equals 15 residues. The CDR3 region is CASSVAGQGIYGYTF. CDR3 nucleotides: TGTGCCAGTAGTGTCGCGGGACAGGGCATATATGGCTACACCTTC.

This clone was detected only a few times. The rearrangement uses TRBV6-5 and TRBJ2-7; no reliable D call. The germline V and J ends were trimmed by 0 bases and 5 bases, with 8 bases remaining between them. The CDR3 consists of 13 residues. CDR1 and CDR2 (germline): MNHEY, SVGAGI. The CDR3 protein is CASSYSSVDEQYF. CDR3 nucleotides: TGTGCCAGCAGTTACTCGTCAGTTGACGAGCAGTACTTC.

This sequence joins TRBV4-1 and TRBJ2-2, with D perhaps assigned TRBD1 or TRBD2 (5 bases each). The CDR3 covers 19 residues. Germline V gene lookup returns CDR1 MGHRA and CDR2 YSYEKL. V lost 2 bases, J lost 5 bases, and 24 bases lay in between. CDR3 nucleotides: TGCGCCAGCAGCCAAAGGGGCCTGGGGACCTCCACGAGTACCGGGGAGCTGTTTTTT. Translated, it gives CASSQRGLGTSTSTGELFF.

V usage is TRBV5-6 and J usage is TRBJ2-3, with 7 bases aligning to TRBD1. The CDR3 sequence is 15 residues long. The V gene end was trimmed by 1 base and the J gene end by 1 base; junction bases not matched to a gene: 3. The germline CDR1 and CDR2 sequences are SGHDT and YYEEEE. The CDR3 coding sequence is TGTGCCAGCAGCTTGTTCCAGGGGGGCACAGATACGCAGTATTTT. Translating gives CASSLFQGGTDTQYF.

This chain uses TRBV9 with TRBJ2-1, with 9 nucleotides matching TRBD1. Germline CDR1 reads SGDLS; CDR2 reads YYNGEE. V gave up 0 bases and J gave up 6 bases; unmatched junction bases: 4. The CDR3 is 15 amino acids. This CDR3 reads CASSVGQGVGNEQFF. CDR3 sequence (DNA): TGTGCCAGCAGCGTAGGACAGGGGGTGGGCAATGAGCAGTTCTTC.

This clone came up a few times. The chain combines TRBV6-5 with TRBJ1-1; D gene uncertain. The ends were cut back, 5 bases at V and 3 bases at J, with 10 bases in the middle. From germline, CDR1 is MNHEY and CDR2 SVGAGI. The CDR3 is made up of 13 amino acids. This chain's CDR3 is CASSESRYTEAFF. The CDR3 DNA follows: TGTGCCAGCAGTGAATCGCGGTACACTGAAGCTTTCTTT.

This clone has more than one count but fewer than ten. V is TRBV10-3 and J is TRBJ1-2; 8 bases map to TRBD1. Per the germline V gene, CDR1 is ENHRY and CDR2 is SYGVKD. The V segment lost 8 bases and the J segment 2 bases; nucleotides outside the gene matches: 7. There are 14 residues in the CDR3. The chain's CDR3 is CAIHQDRANYGYTF. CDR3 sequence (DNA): TGTGCCATCCACCAGGACAGGGCCAACTATGGCTACACCTTC.

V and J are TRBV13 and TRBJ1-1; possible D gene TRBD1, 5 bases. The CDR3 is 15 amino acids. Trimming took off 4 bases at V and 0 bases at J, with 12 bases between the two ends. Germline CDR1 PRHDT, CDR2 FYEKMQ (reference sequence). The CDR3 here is CASSSSGHLNTEAFF. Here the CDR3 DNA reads TGTGCCAGCAGCTCTTCCGGACATTTGAACACTGAAGCTTTCTTT. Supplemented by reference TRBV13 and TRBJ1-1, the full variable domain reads AAGVIQSPRHLIKEKRETATLKCYPIPRHDTVYWYQQGPGQDPQFLISFYEKMQSDKGSIPDRFSAQQFSDYHSELNMSSLELGDSALYFCASSSSGHLNTEAFFGQGTRLTVV.

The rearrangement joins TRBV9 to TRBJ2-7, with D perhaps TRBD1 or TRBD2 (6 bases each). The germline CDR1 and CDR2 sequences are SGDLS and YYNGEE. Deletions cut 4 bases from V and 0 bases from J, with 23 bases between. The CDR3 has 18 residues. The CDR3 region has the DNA TGTGCCAGCAGCCCGCCTTATGGGGGGCCTGACTCCTCCTACGAGCAGTACTTC. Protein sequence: CASSPPYGGPDSSYEQYF.

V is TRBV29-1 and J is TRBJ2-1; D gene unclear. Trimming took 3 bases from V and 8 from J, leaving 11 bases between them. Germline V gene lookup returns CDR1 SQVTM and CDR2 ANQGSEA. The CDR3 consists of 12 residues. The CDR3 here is CSVDKGTDEQFF. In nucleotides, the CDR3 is TGCAGCGTTGATAAGGGTACCGATGAGCAGTTCTTC.

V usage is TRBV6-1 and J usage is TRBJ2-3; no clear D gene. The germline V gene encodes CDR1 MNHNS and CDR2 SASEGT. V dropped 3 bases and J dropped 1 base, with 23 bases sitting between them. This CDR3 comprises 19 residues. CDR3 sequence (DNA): TGTGCCAGCAGTGAGGCTATACACCCTGGTGGGTCTGGCACAGATACGCAGTATTTT. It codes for CASSEAIHPGGSGTDTQYF.

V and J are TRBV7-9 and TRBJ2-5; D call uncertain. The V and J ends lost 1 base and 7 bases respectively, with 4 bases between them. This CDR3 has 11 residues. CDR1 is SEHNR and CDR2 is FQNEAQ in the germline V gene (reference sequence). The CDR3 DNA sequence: TGTGCCAGCAGCTTAGTGAGGACCCAGTACTTC. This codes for CASSLVRTQYF.

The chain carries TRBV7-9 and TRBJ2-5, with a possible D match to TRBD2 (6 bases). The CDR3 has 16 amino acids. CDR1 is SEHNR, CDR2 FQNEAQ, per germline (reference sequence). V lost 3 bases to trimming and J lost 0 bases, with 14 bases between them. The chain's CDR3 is CASSFTGTQYQETQYF. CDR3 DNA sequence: TGTGCCAGCAGCTTTACCGGGACTCAGTACCAAGAGACCCAGTACTTC. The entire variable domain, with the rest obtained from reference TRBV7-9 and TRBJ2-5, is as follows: DTGVSQNPRHKITKRGQNVTFRCDPISEHNRLYWYRQTLGQGPEFLTYFQNEAQLEKSRLLSDRFSAERPKGSFSTLEIQRTEQGDSAMYLCASSFTGTQYQETQYFGPGTRLLVL.

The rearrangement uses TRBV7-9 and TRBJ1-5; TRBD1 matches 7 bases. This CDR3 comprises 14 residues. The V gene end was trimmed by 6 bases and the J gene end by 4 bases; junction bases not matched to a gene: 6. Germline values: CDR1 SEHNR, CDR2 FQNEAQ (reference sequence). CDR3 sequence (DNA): TGTGCCAGCAGACTCCGGGACAGTAATCAGCCCCAGCATTTT. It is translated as CASRLRDSNQPQHF.

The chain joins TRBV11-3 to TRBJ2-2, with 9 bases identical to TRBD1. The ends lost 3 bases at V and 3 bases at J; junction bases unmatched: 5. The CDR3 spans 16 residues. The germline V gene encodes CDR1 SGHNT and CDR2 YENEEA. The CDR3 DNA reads TGTGCCAGCAGCTTGTCGGGACAGGGTGACACCGGGGAGCTGTTTTTT. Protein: CASSLSGQGDTGELFF.

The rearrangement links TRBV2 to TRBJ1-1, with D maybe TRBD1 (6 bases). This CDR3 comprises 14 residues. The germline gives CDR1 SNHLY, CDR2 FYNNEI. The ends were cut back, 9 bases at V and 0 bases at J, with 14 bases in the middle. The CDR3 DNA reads TGTGCCAGAGGGGGACTTCTTCTGAACACTGAAGCTTTCTTT. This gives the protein CARGGLLLNTEAFF.

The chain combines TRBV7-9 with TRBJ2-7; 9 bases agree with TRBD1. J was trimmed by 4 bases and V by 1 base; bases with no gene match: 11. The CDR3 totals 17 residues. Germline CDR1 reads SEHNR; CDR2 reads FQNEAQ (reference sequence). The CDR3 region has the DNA TGTGCCAGCAGCTTAGGGGGGTGGGACAGGGTTGTTTACGAGCAGTACTTC. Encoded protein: CASSLGGWDRVVYEQYF.

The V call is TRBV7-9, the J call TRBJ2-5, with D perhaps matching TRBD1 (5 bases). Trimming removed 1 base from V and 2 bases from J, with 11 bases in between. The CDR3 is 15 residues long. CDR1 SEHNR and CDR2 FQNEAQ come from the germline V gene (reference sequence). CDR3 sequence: CASSLEGQLQETQYF. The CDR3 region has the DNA TGTGCCAGCAGCTTAGAGGGGCAGCTACAAGAGACCCAGTACTTC.

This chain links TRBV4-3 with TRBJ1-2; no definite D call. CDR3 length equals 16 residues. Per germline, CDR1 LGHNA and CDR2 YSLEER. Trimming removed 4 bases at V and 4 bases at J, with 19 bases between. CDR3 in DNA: TGCGCCAGCAGCCTAAAGGTGGAAAAGGGCCCCTATGGCTACACCTTC. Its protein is CASSLKVEKGPYGYTF.

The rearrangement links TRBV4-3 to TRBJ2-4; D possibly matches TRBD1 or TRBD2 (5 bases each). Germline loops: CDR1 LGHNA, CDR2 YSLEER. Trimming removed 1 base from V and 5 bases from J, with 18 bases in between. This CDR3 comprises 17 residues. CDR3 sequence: CASSQGPPGTDQNIQYF. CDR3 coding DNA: TGCGCCAGCAGCCAAGGTCCCCCCGGGACGGACCAAAACATTCAGTACTTC.

CDR3 bases: TGTGCCATCAGTGAGAGGACAGGGGAAGAGACCCAGTACTTC. Its translation: CAISERTGEETQYF. This chain joins TRBV10-3 and TRBJ2-5, with TRBD1 identical over 9 bases. The CDR3 is made up of 14 amino acids. CDR1 is ENHRY, CDR2 SYGVKD, per germline. V dropped 2 bases and J dropped 3; count of bases not matched to a gene: 1.

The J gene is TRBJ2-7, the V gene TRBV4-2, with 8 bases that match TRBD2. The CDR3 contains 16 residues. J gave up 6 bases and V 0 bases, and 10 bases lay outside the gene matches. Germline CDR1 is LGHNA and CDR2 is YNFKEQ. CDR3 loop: CASSQEGPGLGAEQYF. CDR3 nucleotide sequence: TGTGCCAGCAGCCAAGAAGGCCCGGGACTAGGAGCCGAGCAGTACTTC.

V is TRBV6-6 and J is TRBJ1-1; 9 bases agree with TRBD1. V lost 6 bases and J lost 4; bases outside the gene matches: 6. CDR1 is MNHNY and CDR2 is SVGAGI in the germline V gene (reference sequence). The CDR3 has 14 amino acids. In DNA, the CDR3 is TGTGCCAGCAGCGGGACAGGGTCGGGCACTGAAGCTTTCTTT. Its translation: CASSGTGSGTEAFF.

As DNA, the CDR3 is TGTGCCAGCAGCGTAGGACGGGACAGGGTGTACAATGAGCAGTTCTTC. Translated, it gives CASSVGRDRVYNEQFF. The chain is built from TRBV9 and TRBJ2-1; 9 bases fit TRBD1. This CDR3 has 16 amino acids. With V trimmed by 0 bases and J by 4 bases, 5 bases remained unmatched. From germline, CDR1 is SGDLS and CDR2 YYNGEE.